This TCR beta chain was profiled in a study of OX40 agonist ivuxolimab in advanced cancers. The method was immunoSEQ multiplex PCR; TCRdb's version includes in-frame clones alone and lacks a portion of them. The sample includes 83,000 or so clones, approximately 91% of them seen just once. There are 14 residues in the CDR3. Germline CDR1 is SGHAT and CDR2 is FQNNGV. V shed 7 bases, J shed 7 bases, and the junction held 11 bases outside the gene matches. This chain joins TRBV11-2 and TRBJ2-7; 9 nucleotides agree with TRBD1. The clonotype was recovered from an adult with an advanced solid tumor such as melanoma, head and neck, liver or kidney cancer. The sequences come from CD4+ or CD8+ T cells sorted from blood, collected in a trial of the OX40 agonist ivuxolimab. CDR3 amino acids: CASTIADRGGEQYF. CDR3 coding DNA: TGTGCCAGCACCATTGCGGACAGGGGAGGTGAGCAGTACTTC.